Listed below are T cell receptor beta chains from one sample, sequenced in a study of T cells in Graves' hyperthyroidism and ophthalmopathy. MiXCR, applied by TCRdb to the multiplex PCR reads, yields one record per CDR3 protein. This sample has 150,000 or so distinct CDR3 sequences, with about 9.4% found just once. Sequenced sample: blood. Receptors were obtained from a woman aged 18-30 years with Graves' hyperthyroidism that later progressed to Graves' ophthalmopathy. The CDR3 runs from the conserved cysteine through the conserved F or W. The D gene is left open where the match is weak. Clone size is stated in some rows and not others, as once, few, many or a class when expanded.

CDR3nt	CDR3aa	j_gene	d_gene	v_gene	abundance
TGTGCCAGCAGTTTTGTGACAGAAACGAGCACAGATACGCAGTATTTT	CASSFVTETSTDTQYF	TRBJ2-3	.	TRBV28	few
TGCAGTGCTAGTGTCGGGGGCAGCACAAAGTATGGCTACACCTTC	CSASVGGSTKYGYTF	TRBJ1-2	.	TRBV20-1	many
TGTGCCAGCAGATCCACAGGCATGAACACTGAAGCTTTCTTT	CASRSTGMNTEAFF	TRBJ1-1	.	TRBV7-9	many
TGCAGCGTTGAAGCCGGGTTGGAGCAGTACTTC	CSVEAGLEQYF	TRBJ2-7	.	TRBV29-1	many
TGTGCCAGCAGCTCGCCCTTGACTAGCGGTAGTTCCGAGCAGTACTTC	CASSSPLTSGSSEQYF	TRBJ2-7	TRBD2	TRBV7-9	many
TGCAGCGTCAACAGGGGTACGAACGAGCAGTACTTC	CSVNRGTNEQYF	TRBJ2-7	TRBD1	TRBV29-1	many
TGCAGTGCTAGAGAGTTGGCAGGGGGAAGCTATAATTCACCCCTCCACTTT	CSARELAGGSYNSPLHF	TRBJ1-6	TRBD1	TRBV20-1	few
TGTGCCAGTCTGACCGGGGGACAGGGCCAAGAGACCCAGTACTTC	CASLTGGQGQETQYF	TRBJ2-5	TRBD1	TRBV28	many
TGTGCCAGCAGCCAAGATGTTGTTGATCGGACAGGGGACCACGAGCAGTACTTC	CASSQDVVDRTGDHEQYF	TRBJ2-7	TRBD1	TRBV4-2	.
TGTGCCAGCAGCCTACAACGCGACTCTGGAAACACCATATATTTT	CASSLQRDSGNTIYF	TRBJ1-3	.	TRBV3-1	many
TGCAGCGCGGGGGGGGATGAGCAGTTCTTC	CSAGGDEQFF	TRBJ2-1	TRBD2	TRBV29-1	many
TGTGCCAGCAGCTTGGCAGGGCGGAATGAAAAACTGTTTTTT	CASSLAGRNEKLFF	TRBJ1-4	.	TRBV7-9	many
TGTGCCAGCTCCCTGGGGGCGGGATTTTCACCCCTCCACTTT	CASSLGAGFSPLHF	TRBJ1-6	.	TRBV27	many
TGTGCCAGCAGCGTGGACCGAAATCAGCCCCAGCATTTT	CASSVDRNQPQHF	TRBJ1-5	.	TRBV9	.
TGTGCCAGCAGCCAAGATACTCTAGCGGGAGCCGCGAACACCGGGGAGCTGTTTTTT	CASSQDTLAGAANTGELFF	TRBJ2-2	TRBD2	TRBV4-2	.
TGCAGTGCTAGAGATCATTCCGGGAGGGGTCCGCGGGAGACCCAGTACTTC	CSARDHSGRGPRETQYF	TRBJ2-5	TRBD2	TRBV20-1	few
TGTGCCAGCAGCCAAGCGGACAGGACTTTTGGCGAGCAGTACTTC	CASSQADRTFGEQYF	TRBJ2-7	TRBD1	TRBV3-1	few
TGTGCCAGCAGTATACCTACAGGGGGCGCGATCGGGGAGCTGTTTTTT	CASSIPTGGAIGELFF	TRBJ2-2	TRBD1	TRBV27	many
TGCAGTGCAGCCCGGGACATCAACATATACGAGGAGACCCAGTACTTC	CSAARDINIYEETQYF	TRBJ2-5	.	TRBV20-1	many
TGTGCCGCGGGACAGGGCCGGACTGAAGCTTTCTTT	CAAGQGRTEAFF	TRBJ1-1	TRBD1	TRBV30	many